The 26 T cell receptor beta chains below come from one sample, sequenced in a study of beta chain features in type 1 diabetes. Of the isolated RNA, all was reverse transcribed, and so the sequenced material was expressed TCRB transcripts. TCRdb's table, derived via immunoSEQ multiplex PCR, lists solely in-frame clones and lacks some. The sample carries hundreds of thousands of clones, about 14% recorded once. Sequencing used naive CD4+ T cells from blood. The receptors come from a young man in good health.

The gene calls are TRBV4-3 and TRBJ1-2, with TRBD1 as a possible D gene (6 bases). The CDR3 is 15 residues long. Trimming pared 2 bases from V and 3 bases from J, leaving 13 bases between. Germline V gene sequence: CDR1 LGHNA, CDR2 YSLEER. The CDR3: CASSQYTGYYYGYTF. As DNA, the CDR3 is TGCGCCAGCAGCCAATATACAGGGTATTACTATGGCTACACCTTC.

This clone was counted between two and nine times. This chain uses TRBV30 with TRBJ2-1; 13 nucleotides line up with TRBD2. The CDR3 consists of 17 residues. Trimming removed 2 bases from V and 9 bases from J; junction bases left unmatched: 13. CDR1 is GTSNPN, CDR2 SVGIG, per germline (reference sequence). As DNA, the CDR3 is TGTGCCTGGAGTCTCCCCCCCACTAGCGGGGGGGCGGGTGAGCAGTTCTTC. This translates into CAWSLPPTSGGAGEQFF.

The genes are TRBV9 and TRBJ2-6, with 8 bases lining up with TRBD1. In germline, CDR1 is SGDLS, CDR2 YYNGEE. The CDR3 is 16 residues long. V trimming: 4 bases; J trimming: 2 bases; junction bases outside the gene matches: 5. The CDR3 DNA reads TGTGCCAGCAGCCCCAGGACAGGGACTGGGGCCAACGTCCTGACTTTC. Translated: CASSPRTGTGANVLTF. The variable domain in full, with the rest retrieved from reference TRBV9 and TRBJ2-6, is DSGVTQTPKHLITATGQRVTLRCSPRSGDLSVYWYQQSLDQGLQFLIQYYNGEERAKGNILERFSAQQFPDLHSELNLSSLELGDSALYFCASSPRTGTGANVLTFGAGSRLTVL.

The gene calls are TRBV10-3 and TRBJ2-1, with TRBD2 matching 7 bases. The length of the CDR3 is 16 residues. Per the germline V gene, CDR1 is ENHRY and CDR2 is SYGVKD. The J segment lost 1 base and the V segment lost 6 bases, leaving 9 bases of the junction unmatched. CDR3 nucleotides: TGTGCCATCAGGGAAGCGGAGCGGGGTTCCTACAATGAGCAGTTCTTC. It translates to CAIREAERGSYNEQFF.

In regard to this clone: Other DNA sequences of this sample code for an identical CDR3. The J gene is TRBJ1-1, the V gene TRBV18; the D gene is possibly TRBD1 (6 bases). Trimming took off 1 base at V and 5 bases at J, with 14 bases between the two ends. The germline V gene has CDR1 KGHSH and CDR2 LQKENI. The CDR3 length is 15 residues. The CDR3 DNA is TGTGCCAGCTCACCACGCGTAACAGGGACGACTGAAGCTTTCTTT. Amino acids: CASSPRVTGTTEAFF.

This sequence joins TRBV7-2 and TRBJ2-3; D is possibly TRBD2 (6 bases). With 5 bases removed from V and 8 bases from J, the gap between germline ends came to 14 bases. Germline V gene data show CDR1 as SGHTA and CDR2 as FQGNSA. CDR3 size: 13 residues. The CDR3 region has the DNA TGTGCCAGCAGCCCTAATCAGGGAGGTACGCAGTATTTT. As protein: CASSPNQGGTQYF. The whole variable domain, filled in from reference TRBV7-2 and TRBJ2-3, reads GAGVSQSPSNKVTEKGKDVELRCDPISGHTALYWYRQSLGQGLEFLIYFQGNSAPDKSGLPSDRFSAERTGGSVSTLTIQRTQQEDSAVYLCASSPNQGGTQYFGPGTRLTVL.

This clone was seen a handful of times. The chain recombines TRBV27 with TRBJ1-1, with no clear D. The CDR3 contains 13 residues. Germline-derived CDR1 and CDR2 are MNHEY and SMNVEV (reference sequence). Deletions cut 2 bases from V and 1 base from J, with 5 bases between. CDR3 DNA: TGTGCCAGCAGTTTACAGAGGAACACTGAAGCTTTCTTT. Its protein product is CASSLQRNTEAFF.

This rearrangement joins TRBV2 to TRBJ2-5; no firm D call. Germline V gene sequence: CDR1 SNHLY, CDR2 FYNNEI. Trimming pared 0 bases from V and 2 bases from J, leaving 1 base between. The CDR3 runs to 12 residues. CDR3 DNA sequence: TGTGCCAGCAGTGAAGCACAAGAGACCCAGTACTTC. The encoded protein is CASSEAQETQYF.

The chain employs TRBV4-3 and TRBJ2-4; TRBD2 matches 14 bases. The length of the CDR3 is 20 residues. V gave up 0 bases and J gave up 8 bases; unmatched junction bases: 15. Germline CDR1 LGHNA, CDR2 YSLEER. The CDR3 DNA is TGCGCCAGCAGCCAAGATCCTATGTTTGCGACTAGCGGGGGGGCGGACATTCAGTACTTC. Amino acid sequence: CASSQDPMFATSGGADIQYF.

The DNA for the CDR3 is TGTGCCAGCAGTGAACGGTGGGCAGGGGTTCAGCCCCAGCATTTT. This codes for CASSERWAGVQPQHF. This chain uses TRBV2 with TRBJ1-5, with D possibly matching TRBD1 (6 bases). This CDR3 has 15 amino acids. Germline loops: CDR1 SNHLY, CDR2 FYNNEI. V shed 2 bases and J shed 6 bases, with 14 bases lying between them.

The chain combines TRBV7-9 with TRBJ2-7; 9 bases fit TRBD1. The CDR3 contains 16 residues. With 0 bases clipped from V and 6 bases from J, the junction kept 9 bases outside the gene matches. The germline V gene encodes CDR1 SEHNR and CDR2 FQNEAQ (reference sequence). CDR3 amino acids: CASSLAFKQGAFEQYF. In DNA, the CDR3 is TGTGCCAGCAGCTTAGCGTTCAAACAGGGGGCCTTCGAGCAGTACTTC.

The table lists this clone with a few counts. The J gene is TRBJ2-5, the V gene TRBV9; D is perhaps TRBD1 or TRBD2 (7 bases each). This CDR3 has 15 residues. The germline V and J ends were trimmed by 4 bases and 5 bases, with 18 bases remaining between them. Germline CDR1 SGDLS, CDR2 YYNGEE. This chain's CDR3 is CASSPLGGGGETQYF. CDR3 DNA: TGTGCCAGCAGCCCCCTGGGAGGGGGCGGGGAGACCCAGTACTTC.

The chain has TRBV7-3 and TRBJ2-2; 7 bases match TRBD2. Trimming cost V 5 bases and J 1 base; bases outside gene matches: 7. The germline V gene encodes CDR1 SGHTA and CDR2 FQGTGA. The CDR3 has 16 residues. In DNA form, the CDR3 reads TGTGCCAGCAGCGCAAGGAGCGGGATGAACACCGGGGAGCTGTTTTTT. It codes for CASSARSGMNTGELFF.

The chain recombines TRBV18 with TRBJ1-2, with D perhaps TRBD1 (6 bases). Looked up from germline, CDR1 is KGHSH and CDR2 is LQKENI. Trimming removed 6 bases at V and 0 bases at J, with 11 bases between. This CDR3 is 14 amino acids long. The CDR3 region is CASSQDRSNYGYTF. DNA for the CDR3: TGTGCCAGCTCCCAGGACAGATCTAACTATGGCTACACCTTC.

This clone was seen more than once but under ten times. This sequence joins TRBV7-9 and TRBJ2-5; maybe TRBD1 (6 bases). Deletions cut 5 bases from V and 4 bases from J, with 17 bases between. The CDR3 totals 15 residues. The germline CDR1 and CDR2 sequences are SEHNR and FQNEAQ (reference sequence). The CDR3 nucleotides are TGTGCCAGCAGCCCCGGGACACGTCTTGGAGAGACCCAGTACTTC. Translation: CASSPGTRLGETQYF.

This clone was recorded a few times. V and J are TRBV4-3 and TRBJ2-3, with 8 bases aligning to TRBD1. Germline CDR1 reads LGHNA; CDR2 reads YSLEER. The trim removed 2 bases at V and 1 base at J, leaving 2 bases unmatched. This CDR3 comprises 15 residues. CDR3 bases: TGCGCCAGCAGCCAACCGGGACAGGGCACAGATACGCAGTATTTT. Translated, it gives CASSQPGQGTDTQYF.

The chain recombines TRBV5-1 with TRBJ2-7; D is undetermined. CDR1 SGHRS and CDR2 YFSETQ come from the germline V gene. The CDR3 has 14 residues. The ends were cut back, 6 bases at V and 2 bases at J, with 15 bases in the middle. The CDR3, as DNA: TGCGCCAGCAACCCCGACGCGGAACCCTACGAGCAGTACTTC. Translation gives CASNPDAEPYEQYF.

This clone was detected a few times. J is TRBJ2-5 and V is TRBV29-1; D possibly matches TRBD1 or TRBD2 (6 bases each). The germline V gene has CDR1 SQVTM and CDR2 ANQGSEA. V shed 1 base and J shed 4 bases, with 13 bases lying between them. The CDR3 extends over 14 amino acids. CDR3 amino acids: CSVEAGAISETQYF. CDR3 sequence (DNA): TGCAGCGTTGAAGCGGGGGCGATTTCAGAGACCCAGTACTTC.

This clone was seen more than once but under ten times. The rearrangement joins TRBV19 to TRBJ1-2, with 12 bases fitting TRBD1. The trim removed 1 base at V and 4 bases at J, leaving 10 bases unmatched. The CDR3 runs to 18 residues. CDR1 is LNHDA and CDR2 is SQIVND in the germline V gene (reference sequence). The CDR3 DNA reads TGTGCCAGTAGTATAGCCAGACCCCCGGGACAGGGGGCCTATGGCTACACCTTC. It is translated as CASSIARPPGQGAYGYTF.

The V and J genes are TRBV15 and TRBJ1-4; TRBD1 aligns across 7 bases. This CDR3 has 16 amino acids. Germline CDR1 LNHNV, CDR2 YYDKDF (reference sequence). J was trimmed by 2 bases and V by 5 bases; bases with no gene match: 8. The DNA of the CDR3 is TGTGCCACCAGCCCCCGGACAGGAATTACTAATGAAAAACTGTTTTTT. Translation gives CATSPRTGITNEKLFF.

The chain recombines TRBV18 with TRBJ1-1; D remains unclear. The CDR3 is made up of 13 amino acids. V lost 8 bases and J lost 1, with 11 bases in between. CDR1 and CDR2 from the germline V gene are KGHSH and LQKENI. CDR3 sequence (DNA): TGTGCCAGCCGTACCGGGAGGAACACTGAAGCTTTCTTT. Residues: CASRTGRNTEAFF. Complete variable domain (other parts from reference TRBV18 and TRBJ1-1): NAGVMQNPRHLVRRRGQEARLRCSPMKGHSHVYWYRQLPEEGLKFMVYLQKENIIDESGMPKERFSAEFPKEGPSILRIQQVVRGDSAAYFCASRTGRNTEAFFGQGTRLTVV.

In its sample, this clone was seen a few times. V is TRBV19 and J is TRBJ2-3; 11 bases agree with TRBD2. The CDR3 has 15 residues. Per germline, CDR1 LNHDA and CDR2 SQIVND (reference sequence). Trimming took 5 bases from V and 3 from J; bases not matched to a gene: 4. In DNA, the CDR3 is TGTGCCAGTAGTCCCCGGACTAGCGGGACAGATACGCAGTATTTT. The encoded protein is CASSPRTSGTDTQYF.

This clone occurred a few times. The chain uses TRBV19 and TRBJ2-3; no reliable D call. CDR1 and CDR2 (germline): LNHDA, SQIVND (reference sequence). The CDR3 length is 15 residues. The ends were cut back, 0 bases at V and 2 bases at J, with 9 bases in the middle. The DNA for the CDR3 is TGTGCCAGTAGTATAGATCGGGCAGCCACAGATACGCAGTATTTT. Amino acids: CASSIDRAATDTQYF.

This clone was detected a few times. This chain uses TRBV7-8 with TRBJ1-6; no reliable D call. CDR1 and CDR2 (germline): SGHVS, FQNEAQ. Trimming took off 1 base at V and 9 bases at J, with 4 bases between the two ends. This CDR3 contains 12 residues. The CDR3 reads CASSLVGSPLHF. The CDR3 region has the DNA TGTGCCAGCAGCTTAGTTGGTTCACCCCTCCACTTT.

This clone was detected a few times. The chain uses TRBV18 and TRBJ1-1; maybe TRBD1 (6 bases). Trimming took off 6 bases at V and 7 bases at J, with 21 bases between the two ends. Germline assignment: CDR1 KGHSH and CDR2 LQKENI. The CDR3 is 15 residues long. In DNA form, the CDR3 reads TGTGCCAGCTCGCAGGGCCCAGGGGCAATGGGTGAAGCTTTCTTT. Translation: CASSQGPGAMGEAFF.

This clone was counted only a few times. This chain uses TRBV2 with TRBJ2-4, with D tentatively TRBD1 or TRBD2 (5 bases each). V gave up 8 bases and J gave up 0 bases, with 17 bases separating them. CDR3 length: 16 residues. CDR1 SNHLY and CDR2 FYNNEI come from the germline V gene. The DNA for the CDR3 is TGTGCCAGCGGGCCAGGGAGACCCTTAGCCAAAAACATTCAGTACTTC. Its protein product is CASGPGRPLAKNIQYF.